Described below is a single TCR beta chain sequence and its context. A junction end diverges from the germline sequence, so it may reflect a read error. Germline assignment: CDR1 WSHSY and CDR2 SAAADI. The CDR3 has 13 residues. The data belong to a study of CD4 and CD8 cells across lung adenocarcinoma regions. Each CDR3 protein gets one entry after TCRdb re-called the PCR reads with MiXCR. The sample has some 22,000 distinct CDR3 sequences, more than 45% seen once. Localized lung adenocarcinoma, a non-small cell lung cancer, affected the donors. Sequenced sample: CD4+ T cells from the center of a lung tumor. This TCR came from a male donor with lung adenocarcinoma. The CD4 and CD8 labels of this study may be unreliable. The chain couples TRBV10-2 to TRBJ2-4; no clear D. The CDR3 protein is CARSETEENTQYF. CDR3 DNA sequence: TGCGCCAGGAGTGAGACCGAAGAAAACACTCAGTACTTC.